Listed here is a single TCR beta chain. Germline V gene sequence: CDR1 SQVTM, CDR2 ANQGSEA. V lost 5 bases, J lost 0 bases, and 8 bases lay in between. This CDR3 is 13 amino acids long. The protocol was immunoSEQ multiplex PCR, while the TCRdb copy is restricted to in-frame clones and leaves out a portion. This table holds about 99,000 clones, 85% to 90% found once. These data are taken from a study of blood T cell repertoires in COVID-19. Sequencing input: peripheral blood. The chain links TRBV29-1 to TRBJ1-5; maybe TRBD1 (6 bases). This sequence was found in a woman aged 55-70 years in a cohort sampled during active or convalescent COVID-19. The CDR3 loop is CSVLGASNQPQHF. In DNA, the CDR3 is TGCAGCGTTCTGGGGGCTAGCAATCAGCCCCAGCATTTT.